A selection of T cell receptor beta chains follows, all from one sample in a study of blood T cell repertoires in COVID-19. TCRdb's table, derived via immunoSEQ multiplex PCR, lists solely in-frame clones and lacks some. The sample has 140,000 or so clones, roughly 86% seen once. Sequencing was done on a sample of peripheral blood. The receptors were gathered from a human donor in a cohort sampled during active COVID-19. The conserved cysteine and the conserved F or W are not part of the CDR3 here. The listing skips clone size in some rows; elsewhere it reads once, few, many or a size class.

cdr3_length	v_call	j_call	clone_size	cdr3_aa
12	TRBV6-5	TRBJ2-7	NA	ASIIQGSSYEQY
13	TRBV7-6	TRBJ1-2	NA	ASSQIVGQEYGYT
13	TRBV19	TRBJ2-7	NA	ASSVSTGVFYEQY
12	TRBV7-3	TRBJ2-2	NA	ASSSGQITGELF
14	TRBV15	TRBJ2-3	NA	ATSPRTSGGWDTQY
13	TRBV28	TRBJ2-3	NA	ASRPPAASTDTQY
16	TRBV6-2/TRBV6-3	TRBJ2-6	NA	ASSYSGFPSSGANVLT
9	TRBV18	TRBJ2-3	NA	ASSSPDTQY
13	TRBV11-2	TRBJ1-1	NA	ASSLDGRRDFGAF
13	TRBV20-1	TRBJ2-5	NA	SASPGTSLQETQY
13	TRBV13	TRBJ1-2	few	ASSTSTDRFYGYT
13	TRBV2	TRBJ2-2	NA	ASSPLAGSTGELF
10	TRBV28	TRBJ2-7	NA	ASSRRGLEQY
13	TRBV4-1	TRBJ1-3	NA	ASSQVSVSGNTIY
12	TRBV9	TRBJ1-1	NA	ASSVKPRGTEAF
11	TRBV11-1	TRBJ1-1	NA	ASSLNYRTEAF
14	TRBV24-1	TRBJ2-3	NA	ATSDLSGRAGDTQY
14	TRBV5-1	TRBJ2-7	NA	ASSPGGRGSSYEQY
14	TRBV27	TRBJ2-7	NA	ASSSQTGTVSYEQY
9	TRBV2	TRBJ2-3	NA	ASRLTDTQY
11	TRBV5-6	TRBJ1-4	NA	ASSFAEGEKLF
13	TRBV2	TRBJ1-5	NA	ASSEAPSGGQPQH
11	TRBV28	TRBJ1-1	NA	ASSFQGASEAF
9	TRBV7-9	TRBJ2-7	NA	ASSPDYEQY
12	TRBV3-1/TRBV3-2	TRBJ1-3	NA	ASSQANSGNTIY
13	TRBV6-5	TRBJ1-2	NA	ASSYAAAINYGYT
12	TRBV27	TRBJ2-5	NA	ASSPSLRRKTQY
12	TRBV5-1	TRBJ1-1	NA	ASSLAGGYTEAF
14	TRBV5-1	TRBJ2-3	NA	ASSLGTSGRPDTQY
12	TRBV19	TRBJ2-7	NA	ATSRGRGWYEQY
11	TRBV28	TRBJ2-7	once	ASSQRGGYEQY
12	TRBV6-6	TRBJ1-2	NA	ASRPGTEFYGYT
11	TRBV4-1	TRBJ2-7	NA	ASSHPQGYEQY
11	TRBV6-1	TRBJ1-2	NA	ASSERGLGGYT
12	TRBV6-5	TRBJ1-5	NA	ASRQGASNQPQH
11	TRBV12-3/TRBV12-4	TRBJ1-5	NA	ASSPTGDQPQH
13	TRBV19	TRBJ2-3	NA	ASSTSGALTDTQY
12	TRBV19	TRBJ1-5	NA	ASFGQGDNQPQH
14	TRBV5-1	TRBJ2-7	once	ASSFSRQGTYYEQY
12	TRBV2	TRBJ2-5	NA	ASRKAGAAGTQY
15	TRBV11-2	TRBJ1-6	NA	ASSLVGDSSYNSPLH
13	TRBV7-8	TRBJ1-5	few	ASSLSGAGNQPQH
11	TRBV7-9	TRBJ1-2	NA	ASSLDGDYGYT